The 31 T cell receptor beta chains below all came from one sample that was sequenced in a study of T cell clonality in common variable immunodeficiency. Data came from immunoSEQ multiplex PCR; TCRdb stores just in-frame clones and leaves some out. The repertoire has around 32,000 clones, none seen only once; the ten largest take approximately 4.7%. The sample comprised peripheral blood mononuclear cells. The receptors were sampled from a person aged 18 to 70 in good health.

Ten or more counts support this clone. The read gets to within 3 residues of the CDR3 end, and the germline J gene fills in the rest. V is TRBV29-1 and J is TRBJ2-5, with D tentatively TRBD2 (6 bases). Germline V CDR1 and CDR2: SQVTM, ANQGSEA. V gave up 4 bases and J gave up 4 bases, with 25 bases separating them. The CDR3 covers 17 residues. The CDR3 is CSVARVFGGSLGETQYF. The CDR3 bases that were read are TGCAGCGTTGCGCGTGTGTTTGGGGGGTCCCTTGGAGAGACC.

This clone has a count of ten or more. The read comes to an end 3 residues before the CDR3 does, leaving the germline J gene to fill in the end. J is TRBJ2-3 and V is TRBV6-1; D is possibly TRBD1 (5 bases). Trimming stripped 1 base from V and 7 bases from J, with 9 bases between. The germline gives CDR1 MNHNS, CDR2 SASEGT. The CDR3 is 13 residues long. Partial CDR3 DNA: TGTGCCAGCAGTGAAGAACAGGTGAATACG. It encodes CASSEEQVNT. The full-length CDR3 reads as CASSEEQVNTQYF.

Comments on this clone: A much larger clone differs from this one at a single base, so this may be a read error. In the same sample, other DNA sequences code for this CDR3. The CDR3 DNA, read in part, is TGCGCCAGCAGCTTGCGGTCAGGGGGCGATGGAAACACT. It specifies CASSLRSGGDGNT. The complete CDR3 protein is CASSLRSGGDGNTIYF. The gene calls are TRBV5-1 and TRBJ1-3; 8 nucleotides agree with TRBD1. The CDR3 goes on 3 residues after the read ends, and that part is filled in from the germline J gene. The CDR3 contains 16 residues. CDR1 SGHRS and CDR2 YFSETQ come from the germline V gene.

This clone has just a few counts. The read terminates 3 residues before the CDR3 end, so the remaining end is supplied by the germline J gene. The gene calls are TRBV29-1 and TRBJ2-1; 16 bases fit TRBD2. The V gene's germline CDR1 is SQVTM and CDR2 ANQGSEA. The ends lost 4 bases at V and 2 bases at J; junction bases unmatched: 11. The CDR3 has 19 residues. CDR3 sequence reads: CSVGGRAGTSGRAYNEQFF. The DNA read from the CDR3 is TGCAGCGTTGGTGGCCGGGCCGGGACTAGCGGGAGGGCCTACAATGAG.

About this clone itself: The read comes to an end 3 residues before the CDR3 does, leaving the germline J gene to fill in the end. The chain employs TRBV18 and TRBJ1-4; D perhaps matches TRBD1 (6 bases). The CDR3 spans 14 residues. Germline CDR1 and CDR2: KGHSH and LQKENI. The part of the CDR3 DNA that was read is TGTGCCAGCTCACCCGGCGGGGGCGGTTCACCA. Protein: CASSPGGGGSP. The full CDR3 sequence reads CASSPGGGGSPLFF.

By frequency in the sample, this clone is medium-sized. Read sequence stops 3 residues before the CDR3 end, and the germline J gene provides the missing end. The rearrangement joins TRBV28 to TRBJ2-1; TRBD2 aligns across 11 bases. Per germline, CDR1 MDHEN and CDR2 SYDVKM. The CDR3 contains 13 residues. The V gene end was trimmed by 4 bases and the J gene end by 9 bases; junction bases not matched to a gene: 2. CDR3 DNA (partial): TGTGCCAGCAGTTGGGGGACTAGCGGTGAG. It yields the protein CASSWGTSGE. The complete CDR3 sequence is CASSWGTSGEQFF.

This clone was recorded many times. The read finishes 3 residues shy of the CDR3 end, and the germline J gene is used to complete it. The chain couples TRBV5-1 to TRBJ2-1; the D gene could be TRBD1 or TRBD2 (5 bases each). Deletions cut 7 bases from V and 5 bases from J, with 10 bases between. Per the germline V gene, CDR1 is SGHRS and CDR2 is YFSETQ. This CDR3 has 12 amino acids. CDR3 bases read: TGCGCCAGCTCCAGGGAGAACAATGAG. This encodes CASSRENNE. The complete CDR3 protein is CASSRENNEQFF.

This clone has only a few counts. The read ends 3 residues early relative to the CDR3; the germline J gene fills the gap. The chain has TRBV20-1 and TRBJ1-1, with 7 bases identical to TRBD1. The CDR3 totals 15 residues. The germline CDR1 and CDR2 sequences are DFQATT and SNEGSKA (reference sequence). V was clipped by 0 bases and J by 1 base; unmatched bases: 5. CDR3 in amino acids: CSARDRTGPNTEAFF. Incomplete CDR3 DNA: TGCAGTGCTAGAGATCGGACAGGACCGAACACTGAA.

This clone was counted ten times or more. The CDR3 extends 3 residues past the end of the read, so its final part is completed from the germline J gene. The gene calls are TRBV19 and TRBJ2-7; 8 bases map to TRBD1. CDR3 length: 14 amino acids. CDR1 and CDR2 (germline): LNHDA, SQIVND (reference sequence). V lost 5 bases and J lost 4; bases outside the gene matches: 7. CDR3 in amino acids: CASSPGTGLYEQYF. The CDR3 DNA, read in part, is TGTGCCAGTAGTCCGGGGACAGGTTTGTACGAG.

This clone was observed many times. The CDR3 is cut off 3 residues early in the read; its end comes from the germline J gene. The V call is TRBV5-1, the J call TRBJ1-1; the D gene is possibly TRBD1 (5 bases). The germline V and J ends were trimmed by 6 bases and 4 bases, with 16 bases remaining between them. The CDR3 spans 14 residues. Germline assignment: CDR1 SGHRS and CDR2 YFSETQ. The CDR3 bases that were read are TGCGCCAGCAAGTTGCAGGGAGATACCACTGAA. Its translation: CASKLQGDTTE. The CDR3 in full is CASKLQGDTTEAFF. Looking up the rest from reference TRBV5-1 and TRBJ1-1 gives the full variable domain: KAGVTQTPRYLIKTRGQQVTLSCSPISGHRSVSWYQQTPGQGLQFLFEYFSETQRNKGNFPGRFSGRQFSNSRSEMNVSTLELGDSALYLCASKLQGDTTEAFFGQGTRLTVV.

This clone was observed a handful of times. The read finishes 3 residues shy of the CDR3 end, and the germline J gene is used to complete it. This sequence joins TRBV13 and TRBJ2-7, with a tentative D call TRBD1 (5 bases). The CDR3 loop spans 17 amino acids. Trimming removed 1 base from V and 3 bases from J, with 19 bases in between. CDR1 PRHDT and CDR2 FYEKMQ come from the germline V gene (reference sequence). The CDR3 loop is CASSLEGAMGAYYEQYF. CDR3 DNA (partial): TGTGCCAGCAGCTTAGAAGGGGCAATGGGTGCTTACTACGAG.

This clone was seen ten or more times. The CDR3 end is not reached by the read, which stops 3 residues before it; the germline J gene fills it in. The chain employs TRBV5-1 and TRBJ2-5; TRBD2 agrees at 14 bases. The CDR3 loop spans 18 amino acids. The ends lost 4 bases at V and 1 base at J; junction bases unmatched: 9. Per the germline V gene, CDR1 is SGHRS and CDR2 is YFSETQ. The sequenced part of the CDR3 DNA is TGCGCCAGCAGCCCCGGGACTAGCGGGAGAGGCCTCCAAGAGACC. Amino acid sequence: CASSPGTSGRGLQET. The CDR3 in full is CASSPGTSGRGLQETQYF.

This clone was observed many times. The CDR3 goes on 3 residues after the read ends, and that part is filled in from the germline J gene. This chain uses TRBV2 with TRBJ2-6, with 7 bases lining up with TRBD1. The CDR3 runs to 17 residues. Unmatched junction bases numbered 4, after V lost 2 bases and J lost 0 bases. CDR1 and CDR2 (germline): SNHLY, FYNNEI. CDR3 protein: CASSEWGQSSGANVLTF. CDR3 DNA (partial): TGTGCCAGCAGTGAATGGGGACAGAGCTCTGGGGCCAACGTC.

This clone was detected ten times or more. The read terminates 3 residues ahead of where the CDR3 ends, so the germline J gene completes it. This chain connects TRBV2 to TRBJ1-5, with 7 bases fitting TRBD1. Germline-derived CDR1 and CDR2 are SNHLY and FYNNEI. J gave up 7 bases and V 6 bases, and 12 bases lay outside the gene matches. The CDR3 totals 15 residues. The CDR3 bases that were read are TGTGCCAGCAGCCTTACTACAGGGGTAGGCCAGCCC. Its translation is CASSLTTGVGQP. The full CDR3 protein reads CASSLTTGVGQPQHF.

This clone appeared many times. The read halts 3 residues ahead of the CDR3 end, with the missing end drawn from the germline J gene. The chain has TRBV5-1 and TRBJ2-5, with 8 nucleotides matching TRBD2. This CDR3 has 14 amino acids. Looked up from germline, CDR1 is SGHRS and CDR2 is YFSETQ. After removal of 2 bases from V and 2 bases from J, the junction contained 2 bases not matched to a gene. CDR3 loop: CASSLAGDQETQYF. CDR3 bases read: TGCGCCAGCAGCTTAGCGGGAGATCAAGAGACC.

This clone was recorded many times. With the read ending 3 residues before the CDR3 end, the germline J gene is used to fill in that end. This chain uses TRBV20-1 with TRBJ2-1; the match to TRBD1 covers 8 bases. V lost 0 bases to trimming and J lost 9 bases; unmatched junction nucleotides: 10. CDR3 size: 15 residues. The germline gives CDR1 DFQATT, CDR2 SNEGSKA (reference sequence). Partial CDR3 DNA: TGCAGTGCTAGAGATGGGCAGGGGGCGCGAGTTGAG. It codes for CSARDGQGARVE. The whole CDR3 reads CSARDGQGARVEQFF.

This clone was counted many times. The read gets to within 3 residues of the CDR3 end, and the germline J gene fills in the rest. J is TRBJ2-5 and V is TRBV28, with TRBD2 matching 7 bases. V shed 6 bases, J shed 5 bases, and the junction held 12 bases outside the gene matches. Germline CDR1 MDHEN, CDR2 SYDVKM. This CDR3 is 15 amino acids long. The CDR3 reads CASSPGGSKGETQYF. CDR3 DNA, as far as it was read: TGTGCCAGCAGCCCCGGGGGGTCGAAGGGGGAGACC.

At least ten counts were recorded for this clone. Read sequence stops 3 residues before the CDR3 end, and the germline J gene provides the missing end. This chain joins TRBV5-4 and TRBJ1-1, with a tentative D call TRBD1 (5 bases). The V gene lost 2 bases and the J gene lost 3 bases, with 8 bases spanning the gap. This CDR3 contains 13 residues. Germline V gene lookup returns CDR1 SGHNT and CDR2 YYREEE (reference sequence). CDR3 protein: CASSFGGDTEAFF. The sequenced part of the CDR3 DNA is TGTGCCAGCAGCTTTGGAGGGGACACTGAA.

This clone came up many times. The read terminates 3 residues before the CDR3 end, so the remaining end is supplied by the germline J gene. V usage is TRBV10-3 and J usage is TRBJ2-2; tentatively, D is TRBD2 (6 bases). V was pared by 2 bases and J by 2 bases, with 12 bases between. The CDR3 length is 16 residues. Germline CDR1 is ENHRY and CDR2 is SYGVKD. CDR3 residues: CAISEVRDFNTGELFF. The sequenced part of the CDR3 DNA is TGTGCCATCAGTGAGGTGCGGGACTTTAACACCGGGGAG.

This clone was seen repeatedly, ten times or more. The read terminates 3 residues before the CDR3 end, so the remaining end is supplied by the germline J gene. The chain couples TRBV2 to TRBJ2-5, with a possible D match to TRBD2 (6 bases). The V and J ends lost 8 bases and 2 bases respectively, with 12 bases between them. Germline V lookup: CDR1 SNHLY, CDR2 FYNNEI. This CDR3 contains 13 residues. CDR3 loop: CASGIAAQETQYF. CDR3 DNA, as far as it was read: TGTGCCAGCGGCATAGCGGCTCAAGAGACC.

This clone was counted ten times or more. The missing CDR3 end, 3 residues past where the read stops, is filled in from the germline J gene. The gene calls are TRBV7-9 and TRBJ1-1; no clear D. V lost 1 base and J 1 base, leaving 7 bases between the germline ends. The CDR3 contains 14 residues. CDR1 is SEHNR, CDR2 FQNEAQ, per germline (reference sequence). The CDR3 bases that were read are TGTGCCAGCAGCTTAGGGCAGTCGAACACTGAA. Encoded protein: CASSLGQSNTE. The full-length CDR3 reads as CASSLGQSNTEAFF. Full variable domain (rest looked up from reference TRBV7-9 and TRBJ1-1): DTGVSQNPRHKITKRGQNVTFRCDPISEHNRLYWYRQTLGQGPEFLTYFQNEAQLEKSRLLSDRFSAERPKGSFSTLEIQRTEQGDSAMYLCASSLGQSNTEAFFGQGTRLTVV.

This clone was picked up a small number of times. At one of its ends the junction is not consistent with the germline gene, which may arise from a read error. The sequenced fragment ends 3 residues before the CDR3 boundary, so the rest is inferred from the germline J gene. The chain links TRBV7-7 to TRBJ2-3, with a tentative D call TRBD2 (5 bases). The CDR3 extends over 14 amino acids. CDR1 and CDR2 (germline): SSHAT, FNYEAQ (reference sequence). The CDR3 here is CASSRRGRQETQYF. Partial CDR3 DNA: TGTGCTAGCAGCCGCCGGGGTCGCCAAGAGACG.

This clone was counted ten times or more. The sequence runs out 3 residues before the end of the CDR3; the remainder is reconstructed from the germline J gene. The chain combines TRBV7-9 with TRBJ2-7; D might be TRBD1 (6 bases). From germline, CDR1 is SEHNR and CDR2 FQNEAQ (reference sequence). This CDR3 has 14 amino acids. V lost 2 bases, J lost 5 bases, and 13 bases lay in between. CDR3 bases read: TGTGCCAGCAGCTTAAGCTTCAGGGGACACGAG. Translation gives CASSLSFRGHE. The full CDR3 sequence reads CASSLSFRGHEQYF.

There are many counts of this clone. The read terminates 3 residues before the CDR3 end, so the remaining end is supplied by the germline J gene. This chain uses TRBV2 with TRBJ1-2; D ambiguous. Trimming removed 5 bases at V and 3 bases at J, with 10 bases between. Germline V CDR1 and CDR2: SNHLY, FYNNEI. The CDR3 runs 13 residues. CDR3 DNA (partial): TGTGCCAGCAGTCCCGATTCGGACTATGGC. Translating gives CASSPDSDYG. The complete CDR3 protein is CASSPDSDYGYTF.

This clone was seen at least ten times. The covered CDR3 bases are TGTGCCAGCAGTGTTTATAAAGGGGGCGGTGAG. Protein product: CASSVYKGGGE. The CDR3 reads in full as CASSVYKGGGEQFF. The V and J genes are TRBV6-1 and TRBJ2-1; TRBD1 agrees at 7 bases. The CDR3 is cut off 3 residues early in the read; its end comes from the germline J gene. Trimming removed 4 bases from V and 9 bases from J; junction bases left unmatched: 9. Germline V gives CDR1 MNHNS, CDR2 SASEGT. There are 14 residues in the CDR3.

The table lists this clone with many counts. The CDR3 extends 3 residues past the end of the read, so its final part is completed from the germline J gene. The chain recombines TRBV5-1 with TRBJ2-7; 9 bases are a match to TRBD1. Germline-derived CDR1 and CDR2 are SGHRS and YFSETQ. The ends lost 4 bases at V and 3 bases at J; junction bases unmatched: 5. The CDR3 spans 14 residues. CDR3: CASSNGQGSYEQYF. The DNA read from the CDR3 is TGCGCCAGCAGCAACGGACAGGGGAGCTACGAG.

At least ten counts were recorded for this clone. The CDR3 end lies 3 residues beyond the end of the read and is filled in from the germline J gene. The rearrangement links TRBV5-1 to TRBJ2-2; D remains unclear. The CDR3 has 16 residues. V was clipped by 4 bases and J by 0 bases, with 13 bases between them. In germline, CDR1 is SGHRS, CDR2 YFSETQ. CDR3 sequence reads: CASSRLSGTNTGELFF. Incomplete CDR3 DNA: TGCGCCAGCAGCAGACTGTCCGGAACGAACACCGGGGAG. Drawing the rest from reference TRBV5-1 and TRBJ2-2, the complete variable domain is KAGVTQTPRYLIKTRGQQVTLSCSPISGHRSVSWYQQTPGQGLQFLFEYFSETQRNKGNFPGRFSGRQFSNSRSEMNVSTLELGDSALYLCASSRLSGTNTGELFFGEGSRLTVL.

With respect to this clone: The observed sequence ends 3 residues before the CDR3 terminus, with the missing tail filled in from the germline J gene. The chain carries TRBV18 and TRBJ1-2; D is perhaps TRBD1 (5 bases). CDR3 size: 13 residues. Germline V lookup: CDR1 KGHSH, CDR2 LQKENI. Trimming pared 0 bases from V and 7 bases from J, leaving 9 bases between. The CDR3 reads CASSPPGGFGYTF. Partial CDR3 DNA: TGTGCCAGCTCACCACCGGGGGGGTTTGGC. Full variable domain (remainder filled in from reference TRBV18 and TRBJ1-2): NAGVMQNPRHLVRRRGQEARLRCSPMKGHSHVYWYRQLPEEGLKFMVYLQKENIIDESGMPKERFSAEFPKEGPSILRIQQVVRGDSAAYFCASSPPGGFGYTFGSGTRLTVV.

This clone occurred many times. Different DNA sequences within this sample yield the same CDR3. The covered CDR3 bases are TGTGCCAGTAGTATAGGAGGAGGGGCCTACGAG. This gives the protein CASSIGGGAYE. The complete CDR3 sequence is CASSIGGGAYEQYF. This rearrangement joins TRBV19 to TRBJ2-7; TRBD2 is a possible D gene (6 bases). The CDR3 end falls 3 residues outside the read, so it is completed with the germline J gene. Germline lookup yields CDR1 LNHDA and CDR2 SQIVND (reference sequence). The CDR3 consists of 14 residues. Trimming cost V 1 base and J 2 bases, with 9 bases left between them.

Within the sample, this clone is medium-sized (0.01 to 0.1%). Read data end 3 residues before the CDR3 end; the end is taken from the germline J gene. The V and J genes are TRBV7-3 and TRBJ2-1; D is perhaps TRBD2 (6 bases). V was shortened by 6 bases and J by 7 bases, with 19 bases between the two germline ends. The CDR3 has 15 residues. Per germline, CDR1 SGHTA and CDR2 FQGTGA. Incomplete CDR3 DNA: TGTGCCAGCAGACCAACGGGGGACTCCGTGAATGAG. Its translation is CASRPTGDSVNE. The complete CDR3 reads CASRPTGDSVNEQFF.

Comment on this clone: At one of its ends the junction is not consistent with the germline gene, which may arise from a read error. The read finishes 3 residues shy of the CDR3 end, and the germline J gene is used to complete it. Other DNA sequences in the sample encode the same CDR3. The V gene is TRBV7-3, the J gene TRBJ1-3, with 8 bases that match TRBD1. Germline V gene data show CDR1 as SGHTA and CDR2 as FQGTGA. This CDR3 region has 14 residues. The chain's CDR3 is CASSLGTGGNTIYF. Partial CDR3 DNA: TGTGCCAGCAGCCTAGGGACAGGTGGAAACACG. Looking up the rest from reference TRBV7-3 and TRBJ1-3 gives the full variable domain: GAGVSQTPSNKVTEKGKYVELRCDPISGHTALYWYRQSLGQGPEFLIYFQGTGAADDSGLPNDRFFAVRPEGSVSTLKIQRTERGDSAVYLCASSLGTGGNTIYFGEGSWLTVV.